This TCR beta chain was recovered during a study of T cell responses to AZD1222 COVID-19 vaccine. Profiling relied on immunoSEQ multiplex PCR, and the TCRdb table lists in-frame clones only, not all of them. This table has around 80,000 clones, around nine tenths appearing once. The CDR3 is 10 residues long. The V gene's germline CDR1 is DFQATT and CDR2 SNEGSKA (reference sequence). V was cut by 7 bases and J by 6 bases, with 9 bases left in between. This chain joins TRBV20-1 and TRBJ1-2; no reliable D call. The sequence was collected from an adult in good health. The input for sequencing was peripheral blood, taken on day 0 of AZD1222 vaccination. CDR3 in amino acids: CSGGGDGYTF. As DNA, the CDR3 is TGCAGTGGGGGAGGAGATGGCTACACCTTC.